This T cell receptor (beta chain) comes out of a study of T cell changes during pregnancy in multiple sclerosis. Generated by immunoSEQ multiplex PCR, the TCRdb table keeps only in-frame clones and is missing some. The sample has more than 80,000 clones; roughly 96% are singletons. Germline V lookup: CDR1 MGHRA, CDR2 YSYEKL. There are 14 residues in the CDR3. The V end lost 6 bases, the J end lost 4 bases, and 15 bases lay between the germline ends. The V gene is TRBV4-1, the J gene TRBJ1-1, with unresolved D. The sequencing here drew on peripheral blood, taken in the second trimester of pregnancy. The sequence was collected from a female donor with multiple sclerosis, enrolled in a pregnancy study. The CDR3 DNA reads TGCGCCAGCAGTTATAGTCCTAGTGCCACTGAAGCTTTCTTT. Protein sequence: CASSYSPSATEAFF.